The present T cell receptor (beta chain) was sequenced within a study of HIV-infected children after antiretroviral therapy interruption. Overall study context: Median age was about 10 years (interruption) and 8 years (continuous). Most children had recorded EBV and CMV exposure. Interruption-arm sampling covered weeks 0, 12, interruption end (24 or 48), and about 3 years post-study. Continuous-treatment samples came from weeks 0, 48 and 150.

This clonotype appeared many times. Unique molecular identifiers were included in an RNA-based 3' RACE TCR library. A single record per CDR3 protein comes from TCRdb applying MiXCR to the 3' RACE reads. The sample includes more than 75,000 distinct CDR3 sequences, under 8% of them seen just once. Regarding treatment: PENTA 11 planned treatment interruption arm or continuous ART arm. Per germline, CDR1 SGHVS and CDR2 FQNEAQ. V was cut by 5 bases and J by 0 bases, with 13 bases left in between. The CDR3 totals 15 residues. The sequence derives from a pool of human donors with HIV. The starting material was CD45RA+ CD4+ T cells from PBMCs, pooled from several time points, obtained from a donor given antiretroviral therapy, either interrupted or continuous. Subset indicated: naive CD4+ CD45RA+ CD45RO- T cells. The chain couples TRBV7-8 to TRBJ1-2; the D gene is possibly TRBD1 (6 bases). The CDR3 nucleotides read TGTGCCAGCAGCGTGGGGGCGAAAACTAACTATGGCTACACCTTC. Protein sequence: CASSVGAKTNYGYTF.